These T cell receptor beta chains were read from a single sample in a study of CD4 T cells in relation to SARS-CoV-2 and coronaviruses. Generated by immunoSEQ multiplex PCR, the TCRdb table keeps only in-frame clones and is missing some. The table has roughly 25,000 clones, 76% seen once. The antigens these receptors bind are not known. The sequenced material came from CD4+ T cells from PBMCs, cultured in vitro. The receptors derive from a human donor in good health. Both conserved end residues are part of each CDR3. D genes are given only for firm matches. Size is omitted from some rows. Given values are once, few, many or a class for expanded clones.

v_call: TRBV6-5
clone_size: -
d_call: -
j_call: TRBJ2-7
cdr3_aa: CASRDVNSYEQYF
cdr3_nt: TGTGCCAGCAGGGACGTGAACTCCTACGAGCAGTACTTC

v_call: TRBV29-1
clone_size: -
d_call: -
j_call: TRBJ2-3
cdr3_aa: CSVGGRAADTQYF
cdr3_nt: TGCAGCGTTGGAGGGCGGGCGGCAGATACGCAGTATTTT

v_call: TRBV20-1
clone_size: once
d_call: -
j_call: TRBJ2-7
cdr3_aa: CSASTRGEQYF
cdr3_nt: TGCAGTGCTAGCACAAGAGGCGAGCAGTACTTC

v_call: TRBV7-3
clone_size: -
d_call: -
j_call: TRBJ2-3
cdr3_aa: CATGRGTRGDTQYF
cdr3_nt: TGTGCCACCGGCCGCGGCACAAGGGGGGATACGCAGTATTTT

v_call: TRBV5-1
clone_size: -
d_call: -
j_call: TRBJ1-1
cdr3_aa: CASSLGVTEAFF
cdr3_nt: TGCGCCAGCAGCTTGGGGGTGACTGAAGCTTTCTTT

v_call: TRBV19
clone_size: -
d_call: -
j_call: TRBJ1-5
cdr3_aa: CASSVTDLQVQPQHF
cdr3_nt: TGTGCCAGTAGTGTTACGGACCTACAAGTTCAGCCCCAGCATTTT

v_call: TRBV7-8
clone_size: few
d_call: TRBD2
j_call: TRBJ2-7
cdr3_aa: CASSLEVAGGYEQYF
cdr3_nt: TGTGCCAGCAGCTTAGAAGTAGCGGGTGGCTACGAGCAGTACTTC

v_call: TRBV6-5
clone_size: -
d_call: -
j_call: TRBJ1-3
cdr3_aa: CASRGRENANTIYF
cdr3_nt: TGTGCCAGCAGGGGGCGGGAGAACGCAAACACCATATATTTT

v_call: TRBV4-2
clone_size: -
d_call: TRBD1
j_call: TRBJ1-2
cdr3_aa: CASSQDKGQGITSYGYTF
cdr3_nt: TGTGCCAGCAGCCAAGATAAGGGACAGGGGATTACCAGCTATGGCTACACCTTC

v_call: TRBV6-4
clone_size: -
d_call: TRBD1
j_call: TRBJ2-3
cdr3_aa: CASSLQGWTDTQYF
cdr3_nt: TGTGCCAGCAGCTTACAGGGGTGGACAGATACGCAGTATTTT

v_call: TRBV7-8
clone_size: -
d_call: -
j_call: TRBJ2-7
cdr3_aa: CASSLSSVYEQYF
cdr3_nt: TGTGCCAGCAGCTTATCTTCGGTCTACGAGCAGTACTTC

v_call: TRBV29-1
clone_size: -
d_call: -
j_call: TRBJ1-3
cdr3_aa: CSVAVSSGNTIYF
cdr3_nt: TGCAGCGTTGCGGTTTCCTCTGGAAACACCATATATTTT

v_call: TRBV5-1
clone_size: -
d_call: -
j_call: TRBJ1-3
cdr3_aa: CASSSEQGNTIYF
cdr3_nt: TGCGCCAGCAGCTCCGAACAGGGAAACACCATATATTTT

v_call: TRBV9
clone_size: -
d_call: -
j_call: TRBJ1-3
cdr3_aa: CASSVSLGTIYF
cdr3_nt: TGTGCCAGCAGCGTATCTTTGGGAACCATATATTTT

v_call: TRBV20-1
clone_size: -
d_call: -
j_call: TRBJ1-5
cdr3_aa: CSASGGGLKAQHF
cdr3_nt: TGCAGTGCTAGTGGGGGGGGCCTTAAGGCCCAGCATTTT

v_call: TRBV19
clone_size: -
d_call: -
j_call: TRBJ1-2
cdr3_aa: CATLTDLYTF
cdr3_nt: TGTGCCACCCTGACGGACCTCTACACCTTC

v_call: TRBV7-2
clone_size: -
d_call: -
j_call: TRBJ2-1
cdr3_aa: CASSLDQVNEQFF
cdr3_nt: TGTGCCAGCAGCTTAGACCAAGTGAATGAGCAGTTCTTC

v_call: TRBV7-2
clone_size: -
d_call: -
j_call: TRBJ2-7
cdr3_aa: CASSKQVQGPYEQYF
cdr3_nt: TGTGCCAGCAGCAAGCAGGTCCAGGGACCTTACGAGCAGTACTTC

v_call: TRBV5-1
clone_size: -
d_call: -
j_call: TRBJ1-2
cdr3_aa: CASRSGVGYTF
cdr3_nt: TGCGCCAGCAGATCAGGGGTGGGCTACACCTTC

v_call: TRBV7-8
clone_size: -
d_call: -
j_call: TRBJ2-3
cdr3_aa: CASSRTTPPDTQYF
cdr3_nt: TGTGCCAGCAGCCGGACTACCCCCCCAGATACGCAGTATTTT

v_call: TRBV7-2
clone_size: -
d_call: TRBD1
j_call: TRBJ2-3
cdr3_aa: CASSSGTGADTQYF
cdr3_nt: TGTGCCAGCAGCTCCGGGACAGGGGCAGATACGCAGTATTTT

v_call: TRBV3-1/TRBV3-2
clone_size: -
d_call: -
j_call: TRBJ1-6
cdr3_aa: CASSQEYSPLHF
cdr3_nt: TGTGCCAGCAGCCAAGAGTACTCACCCCTCCACTTT

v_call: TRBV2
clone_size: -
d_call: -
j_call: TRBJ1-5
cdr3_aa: CASREGQHNQPQHF
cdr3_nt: TGTGCCAGCAGGGAAGGACAGCACAATCAGCCCCAGCATTTT

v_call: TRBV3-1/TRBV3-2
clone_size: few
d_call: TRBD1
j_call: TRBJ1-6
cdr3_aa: CASSLGTGENSPLHF
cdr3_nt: TGTGCCAGCAGCCTTGGGACAGGGGAGAATTCACCCCTCCACTTT

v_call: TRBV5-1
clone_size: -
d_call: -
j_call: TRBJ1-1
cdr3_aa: CASSQDRLEAFF
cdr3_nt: TGCGCCAGCAGCCAAGACAGACTTGAAGCTTTCTTT

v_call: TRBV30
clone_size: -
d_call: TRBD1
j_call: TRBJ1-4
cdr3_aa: CAWSGPGQSNEKLFF
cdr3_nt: TGTGCCTGGAGTGGACCGGGACAGAGTAATGAAAAACTGTTTTTT

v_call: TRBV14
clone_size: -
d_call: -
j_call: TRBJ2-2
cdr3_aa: CASSHSSVFGSLFF
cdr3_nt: TGTGCCAGCAGCCATTCCTCGGTGTTCGGTTCGCTGTTTTTT

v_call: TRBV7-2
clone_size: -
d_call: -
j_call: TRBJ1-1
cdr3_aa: CASSFGGMNTEAFF
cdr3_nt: TGTGCCAGCAGCTTTGGTGGGATGAACACTGAAGCTTTCTTT

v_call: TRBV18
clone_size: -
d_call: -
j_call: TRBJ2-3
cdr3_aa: CASSLDLPAGNTDTQYF
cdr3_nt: TGTGCCAGCTCCCTAGATCTTCCCGCAGGAAACACAGATACGCAGTATTTT

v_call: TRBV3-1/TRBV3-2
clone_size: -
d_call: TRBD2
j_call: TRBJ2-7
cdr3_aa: CASSREGLADRMWEQYF
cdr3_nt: TGTGCCAGCAGCCGGGAGGGCCTAGCGGACCGAATGTGGGAGCAGTACTTC

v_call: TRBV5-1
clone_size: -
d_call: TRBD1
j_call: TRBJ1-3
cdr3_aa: CASSLGTGVAGNTIYF
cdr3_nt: TGCGCCAGCAGCTTGGGTACAGGGGTGGCCGGAAACACCATATATTTT

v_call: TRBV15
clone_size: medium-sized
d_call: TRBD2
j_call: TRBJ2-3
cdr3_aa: CATSRAPGLAGGQTDTQYF
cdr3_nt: TGTGCCACCAGCAGAGCCCCGGGACTAGCGGGGGGGCAGACAGATACGCAGTATTTT

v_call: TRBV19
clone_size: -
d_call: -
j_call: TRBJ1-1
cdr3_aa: CASSIDRGGTEAFF
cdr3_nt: TGTGCCAGTAGTATAGATCGGGGGGGCACTGAAGCTTTCTTT

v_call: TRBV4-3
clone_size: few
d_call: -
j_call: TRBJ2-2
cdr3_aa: CASSQDSGSGTGELFF
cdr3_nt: TGCGCCAGCAGCCAAGACTCTGGCTCGGGGACCGGGGAGCTGTTTTTT

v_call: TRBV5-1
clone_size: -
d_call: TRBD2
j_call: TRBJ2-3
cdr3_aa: CASSWMAGGGNTDTQYF
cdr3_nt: TGCGCCAGCAGCTGGATGGCCGGGGGGGGGAACACAGATACGCAGTATTTT

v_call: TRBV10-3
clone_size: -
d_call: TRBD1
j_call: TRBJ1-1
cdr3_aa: CASGQGGTEAFF
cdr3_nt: TGTGCCTCAGGACAGGGTGGAACTGAAGCTTTCTTT

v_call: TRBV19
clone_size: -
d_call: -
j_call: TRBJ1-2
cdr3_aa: CASSIGLRANYGYTF
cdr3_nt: TGTGCCAGTAGTATCGGTCTGAGAGCTAACTATGGCTACACCTTC

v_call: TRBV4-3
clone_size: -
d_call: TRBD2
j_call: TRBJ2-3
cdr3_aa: CASSLRLAGGRGVRDTQYF
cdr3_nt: TGCGCCAGCAGCCTCCGACTAGCGGGGGGCCGAGGGGTGCGAGATACGCAGTATTTT

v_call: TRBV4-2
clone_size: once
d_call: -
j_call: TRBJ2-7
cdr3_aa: CASSQDSSPDYEQYF
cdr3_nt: TGTGCCAGCAGCCAAGATTCCAGTCCCGATTACGAGCAGTACTTC

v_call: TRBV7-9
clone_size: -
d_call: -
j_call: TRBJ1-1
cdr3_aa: CASSFRVSEAFF
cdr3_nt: TGTGCCAGCAGCTTTCGGGTCTCTGAAGCTTTCTTT

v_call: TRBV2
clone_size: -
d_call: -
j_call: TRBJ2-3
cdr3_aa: CASNALYTDTQYF
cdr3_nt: TGTGCCAGCAACGCATTGTACACAGATACGCAGTATTTT

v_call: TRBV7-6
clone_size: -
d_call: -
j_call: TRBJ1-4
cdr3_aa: CASSLGPLRGSNEKLFF
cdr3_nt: TGTGCCAGCAGCTTAGGACCCCTGCGGGGATCTAATGAAAAACTGTTTTTT

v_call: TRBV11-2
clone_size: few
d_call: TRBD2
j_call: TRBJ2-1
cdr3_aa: CASTTLGTSGREQFF
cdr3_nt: TGTGCCAGCACCACCTTGGGGACTAGCGGGAGGGAGCAGTTCTTC

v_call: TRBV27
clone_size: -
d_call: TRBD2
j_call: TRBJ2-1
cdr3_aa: CASSLRTSGGSSYNEQFF
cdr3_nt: TGTGCCAGCAGTTTACGGACTAGCGGGGGGAGCTCCTACAATGAGCAGTTCTTC

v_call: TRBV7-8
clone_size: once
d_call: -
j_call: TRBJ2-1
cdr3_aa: CASSFGGPPGEFF
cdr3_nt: TGTGCCAGCAGCTTCGGGGGGCCCCCTGGAGAATTCTTC

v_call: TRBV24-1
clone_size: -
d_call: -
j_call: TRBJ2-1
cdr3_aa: CATSRGYEQFF
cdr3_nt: TGTGCCACCAGCAGGGGTTATGAGCAGTTCTTC

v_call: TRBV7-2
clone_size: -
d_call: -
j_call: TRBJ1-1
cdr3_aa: CASSLQQGSHTEAFF
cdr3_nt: TGTGCCAGCAGCCTCCAACAGGGATCGCACACTGAAGCTTTCTTT

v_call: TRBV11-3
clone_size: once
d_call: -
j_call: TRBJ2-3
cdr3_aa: CASSTTQAGRGDTQYF
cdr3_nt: TGTGCCAGCAGCACCACCCAAGCGGGCCGGGGGGATACGCAGTATTTT

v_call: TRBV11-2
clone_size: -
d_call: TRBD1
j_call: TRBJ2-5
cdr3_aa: CASRPTGGETQYF
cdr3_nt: TGTGCCAGCAGACCGACAGGGGGAGAGACCCAGTACTTC

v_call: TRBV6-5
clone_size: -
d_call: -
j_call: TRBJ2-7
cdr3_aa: CASTQLPHGGYEQYF
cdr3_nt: TGTGCCAGCACCCAACTCCCACACGGTGGGTACGAGCAGTACTTC

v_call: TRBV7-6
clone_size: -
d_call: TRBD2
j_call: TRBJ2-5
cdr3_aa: CASSPGLAGGFQETQYF
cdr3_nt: TGTGCCAGCAGCCCGGGACTAGCGGGAGGGTTCCAAGAGACCCAGTACTTC

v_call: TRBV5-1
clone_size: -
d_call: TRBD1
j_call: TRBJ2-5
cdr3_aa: CASSPRQGMVQETQYF
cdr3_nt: TGCGCCAGCAGCCCCAGACAGGGTATGGTCCAAGAGACCCAGTACTTC

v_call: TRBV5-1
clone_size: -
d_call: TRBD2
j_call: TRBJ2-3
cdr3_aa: CASSLAPATSGVDTQYF
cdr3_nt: TGCGCCAGCAGCTTGGCACCAGCAACTAGCGGGGTTGATACGCAGTATTTT

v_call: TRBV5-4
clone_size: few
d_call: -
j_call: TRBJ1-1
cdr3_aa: CASTVGVGNTEAFF
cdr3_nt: TGTGCCAGCACCGTGGGGGTTGGGAACACTGAAGCTTTCTTT

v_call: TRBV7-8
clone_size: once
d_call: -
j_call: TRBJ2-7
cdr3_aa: CASSLPGPNEQYF
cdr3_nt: TGTGCCAGCAGCTTACCAGGGCCCAACGAGCAGTACTTC